This TCR beta chain was profiled in a study of shared clonotypes between healthy human individuals. Whole-study context: A couple of women and a few men aged 18 to 49 served as donors.

Every immunoSEQ plate was one replicate of a subset's evenly spread DNA. Here immunoSEQ multiplex PCR was the method, and the copy in TCRdb shows in-frame clones only, minus some. The sample carries about 2.2 million clones, 80% to 95% recorded once. Losses at the gene ends were 4 bases for V and 6 bases for J; bases not matched to a gene: 5. The CDR3 extends over 13 amino acids. The V gene's germline CDR1 is LNHDA and CDR2 SQIVND (reference sequence). CD45RO-negative cells were positively selected for CCR7, leaving out terminally differentiated effector memory CD45RA+ cells. The chain has TRBV19 and TRBJ2-7, with 8 bases lining up with TRBD1. Sample: naive CD8+ T cells from PBMCs. The receptor was isolated from a young man in good health. Some clones in this sample may be carry-over from other donors' samples. For the CDR3, the DNA is TGTGCCAGTAGTACGACAGGGGTCCGCGAGCAGTACTTC. Translating it yields CASSTTGVREQYF.